A single sample is the source of the 21 T cell receptor beta chains below, sequenced in a study of technical replicates of blood from several donors. Profiled with immunoSEQ multiplex PCR; TCRdb holds only in-frame clones, not every one. The sample comprises some 50,000 clones, around 94% of which are singletons, and around 0.2% rests with the top ten. Sequenced material: T cells isolated from PBMCs. These receptors all come from a human donor in good health.

V and J are TRBV11-2 and TRBJ2-5, with TRBD1 matching over 10 bases. With 8 bases clipped from V and 2 bases from J, the junction kept 2 bases outside the gene matches. This CDR3 spans 13 amino acids. Germline CDR1 reads SGHAT; CDR2 reads FQNNGV. CDR3 nucleotides: TGTGCCAGCGGGACAGGGGTACAAGAGACCCAGTACTTC. It translates to CASGTGVQETQYF.

J is TRBJ2-7 and V is TRBV7-8; 8 positions match TRBD1. This CDR3 contains 13 residues. V trimming: 4 bases; J trimming: 6 bases; junction bases outside the gene matches: 5. Germline V lookup: CDR1 SGHVS, CDR2 FQNEAQ. The CDR3 DNA follows: TGTGCCAGCAGCTCCCGGGACAGGCGCGAGCAGTACTTC. Its protein product is CASSSRDRREQYF.

The rearrangement uses TRBV11-2 and TRBJ2-5, with 8 bases aligning to TRBD2. Trimming took 0 bases from V and 0 from J; bases not matched to a gene: 6. CDR1 and CDR2 (germline): SGHAT, FQNNGV. This CDR3 contains 17 residues. The CDR3 loop is CASSLDGTSVYQETQYF. In DNA form, the CDR3 reads TGTGCCAGCAGCTTAGATGGGACTAGTGTGTACCAAGAGACCCAGTACTTC.

This clone has just a few counts. The gene calls are TRBV5-4 and TRBJ1-1; 9 nucleotides agree with TRBD1. Losses at the gene ends were 0 bases for V and 0 bases for J; bases not matched to a gene: 0. Germline V gives CDR1 SGHNT, CDR2 YYREEE (reference sequence). This CDR3 contains 15 residues. In nucleotides, the CDR3 is TGTGCCAGCAGCTTGGGGACAGGGGTGAACACTGAAGCTTTCTTT. Its translation: CASSLGTGVNTEAFF.

V and J are TRBV11-1 and TRBJ2-3; D remains ambiguous. The germline V gene encodes CDR1 SGHAT and CDR2 FQDESV (reference sequence). The V end lost 1 base, the J end lost 5 bases, and 7 bases lay between the germline ends. The CDR3 contains 13 residues. The CDR3 DNA sequence: TGTGCCAGCAGCTTAGATCTACGAGATACGCAGTATTTT. Translating it yields CASSLDLRDTQYF.

The V and J genes are TRBV7-2 and TRBJ1-3; the match to TRBD1 covers 9 bases. The CDR3 has 15 amino acids. In germline, CDR1 is SGHTA, CDR2 FQGNSA. The ends lost 6 bases at V and 2 bases at J; junction bases unmatched: 5. This chain's CDR3 is CASSSGTGTGNTIYF. CDR3 sequence (DNA): TGTGCCAGCAGTTCCGGGACAGGGACTGGAAACACCATATATTTT.

The rearrangement uses TRBV5-1 and TRBJ2-2; a weak D match, TRBD1 (6 bases). The V gene lost 3 bases and the J gene lost 6 bases, with 21 bases spanning the gap. Per the germline V gene, CDR1 is SGHRS and CDR2 is YFSETQ. This CDR3 has 17 amino acids. The CDR3 DNA reads as TGCGCCAGCAGCTACTTGCCCCGGACAGAGGGATCCGGGGAGCTGTTTTTT. The encoded protein is CASSYLPRTEGSGELFF.

The rearrangement links TRBV11-2 to TRBJ1-1; 11 positions match TRBD1. The V and J ends lost 4 bases and 6 bases, in that order; junction bases with no gene match: 1. Germline-derived CDR1 and CDR2 are SGHAT and FQNNGV. The CDR3 length is 13 residues. Here the CDR3 reads CASSSGQGAEAFF. Here the CDR3 DNA reads TGTGCCAGCAGCTCGGGACAGGGGGCTGAAGCTTTCTTT.

This sequence joins TRBV28 and TRBJ2-3; TRBD1 is a possible D gene (5 bases). Trimming took off 1 base at V and 0 bases at J, with 26 bases between the two ends. The CDR3 has 21 amino acids. Germline loops: CDR1 MDHEN, CDR2 SYDVKM. CDR3 sequence reads: CASSLSEGVSVVSPSTDTQYF. The CDR3 DNA reads TGTGCCAGCAGTTTATCCGAAGGGGTATCAGTTGTTAGCCCAAGCACAGATACGCAGTATTTT.

This rearrangement joins TRBV5-1 to TRBJ2-5, with 7 bases aligning to TRBD1. J lost 5 bases, V lost 3 bases, and 7 bases had no gene match. Germline-derived CDR1 and CDR2 are SGHRS and YFSETQ. There are 14 residues in the CDR3. As DNA, the CDR3 is TGCGCCAGCAGCTACACAGGGGTCGGCGAGACCCAGTACTTC. Its protein product is CASSYTGVGETQYF.

V and J are TRBV29-1 and TRBJ2-3; maybe TRBD1 (5 bases). The CDR3 runs 13 residues. Trimming left V 7 bases short and J 2 bases short, with 13 bases between. CDR1 and CDR2 from the germline V gene are SQVTM and ANQGSEA. The CDR3 region has the DNA TGCAGCGGGGGCCCGAGGCTCACAGATACGCAGTATTTT. It is translated as CSGGPRLTDTQYF.

The J gene is TRBJ2-7, the V gene TRBV6-5, with a weak D call TRBD1 (6 bases). The CDR3 has 14 amino acids. Looked up from germline, CDR1 is MNHEY and CDR2 is SVGAGI. V lost 7 bases and J lost 2, with 15 bases in between. DNA of the CDR3: TGTGCCAGCACCCTGGACCACAGGGCCTACGAGCAGTACTTC. The encoded protein is CASTLDHRAYEQYF.

V is TRBV7-9 and J is TRBJ2-1; the D gene is possibly TRBD1 (6 bases). Germline V gene data show CDR1 as SEHNR and CDR2 as FQNEAQ (reference sequence). The CDR3 is 14 residues long. V was cut by 4 bases and J by 7 bases, with 14 bases left in between. The chain's CDR3 is CASSSVRGRNEQFF. CDR3 DNA: TGTGCCAGCAGCTCAGTCAGGGGTCGAAATGAGCAGTTCTTC.

CDR3 nucleotide sequence: TGTGCCAGCAGCTTGGGAGTGGGACAGGGGTGGGACGAGCAGTACTTC. Translating gives CASSLGVGQGWDEQYF. The chain recombines TRBV5-4 with TRBJ2-7; TRBD1 aligns across 10 bases. This CDR3 contains 16 residues. The V and J ends lost 0 bases and 5 bases, in that order; junction bases with no gene match: 8. In germline, CDR1 is SGHNT, CDR2 YYREEE (reference sequence).

The table lists this clone with a few counts. The DNA of the CDR3 is TGCAGCGTCCGAGGGCTGAGCTTAGACACCTACGAGCAGTACTTC. Residues: CSVRGLSLDTYEQYF. V is TRBV29-1 and J is TRBJ2-7; D may be TRBD2 (5 bases). CDR1 is SQVTM and CDR2 is ANQGSEA in the germline V gene. The CDR3 runs to 15 residues. Between the trimmed V and J ends, which lost 6 bases and 2 bases, there was a span of 20 bases.

This chain links TRBV11-2 with TRBJ1-1; 8 bases map to TRBD1. The CDR3 is made up of 16 amino acids. CDR1 SGHAT and CDR2 FQNNGV come from the germline V gene. V gave up 4 bases and J gave up 5 bases; unmatched junction bases: 12. CDR3 loop: CASSYYNGQGDTEAFF. The DNA for the CDR3 is TGTGCCAGCAGCTACTATAATGGACAGGGCGATACTGAAGCTTTCTTT.

The J gene is TRBJ2-2, the V gene TRBV5-1; a possible D gene is TRBD2 (6 bases). V gave up 2 bases and J gave up 4 bases, with 9 bases separating them. Germline V lookup: CDR1 SGHRS, CDR2 YFSETQ. The CDR3 length is 14 residues. CDR3 amino acids: CASSLAGRTGELFF. CDR3 DNA: TGCGCCAGCAGCTTAGCGGGCCGCACCGGGGAGCTGTTTTTT.

The rearrangement links TRBV15 to TRBJ1-2; D might be TRBD1 (6 bases). The CDR3 totals 15 residues. The V gene's germline CDR1 is LNHNV and CDR2 YYDKDF (reference sequence). V was cut by 0 bases and J by 6 bases, with 14 bases left in between. The CDR3 coding sequence is TGTGCCACCAGCAGAGATTCCCGAGGGGGGGATGGCTACACCTTC. Amino acids: CATSRDSRGGDGYTF.

The chain uses TRBV7-6 and TRBJ2-7, with 9 nucleotides matching TRBD1. Losses at the gene ends were 5 bases for V and 4 bases for J; bases not matched to a gene: 12. The CDR3 loop spans 16 amino acids. The germline V gene has CDR1 SGHVS and CDR2 FNYEAQ. The CDR3 region is CASSLPPGQGSYEQYF. The CDR3 DNA sequence: TGTGCCAGCAGCCTACCCCCGGGACAGGGATCATACGAGCAGTACTTC.

The chain joins TRBV5-4 to TRBJ2-1; 7 bases are a match to TRBD2. Looked up from germline, CDR1 is SGHNT and CDR2 is YYREEE (reference sequence). CDR3 length: 15 amino acids. Trimming at V came to 6 bases and at J to 7 bases, leaving 13 bases not matched to a gene. The CDR3 loop is CASTPSLGGRNEQFF. In nucleotides, the CDR3 is TGTGCCAGCACCCCTTCACTCGGGGGGAGGAATGAGCAGTTCTTC.

The genes are TRBV7-9 and TRBJ1-2, with 7 bases that match TRBD1. The CDR3 sequence is 13 residues long. The V and J ends lost 2 bases and 6 bases, in that order; junction bases with no gene match: 3. Germline CDR1 and CDR2: SEHNR and FQNEAQ (reference sequence). Written as DNA, the CDR3 is TGTGCCAGCAGCTTACGACAGGGTAATGGCTACACCTTC. It encodes CASSLRQGNGYTF.